This T cell receptor (beta chain) comes out of a study of CD8+ T cells in alopecia areata. Across the study: Spontaneously alopecic C3H/HeJ graft donors, roughly 6-13 months old, gave skin to roughly 6-10-week-old female C3H/HeJ mice. Study-level points and caveats: Against the mouse data, patients shared TCRs less clearly, possibly for HLA reasons. Among the cells sequenced in scalp samples are also the resident alphabeta T cells of normal skin. In lesional scalp, particularly from alopecia totalis/universalis, clonality was higher than in normal scalp.

V lost 5 bases to trimming and J lost 1 base; unmatched junction nucleotides: 4. This CDR3 is built from 16 residues. From germline, CDR1 is NNHDY and CDR2 SYVADS. On this clone itself: Its antigen is as yet unknown. Here the gene names and germline are mouse. The read ends 4 residues before the CDR3 terminus; that terminus is restored from the germline J gene.

Combined cutaneous lymph node cells underwent sorting by CD4, CD8alpha, NKG2D, NKG2ACE and additional markers. Reverse transcribed after extraction, RNA yielded cDNA as the sequencing template. Method: immunoSEQ multiplex PCR; TCRdb's copy keeps in-frame clones and lacks some. The record shows 200,000 to 300,000 clones for this sample, with no singletons present. This sequence was found in a C3H/HeJ mouse with alopecia areata. MHC haplotype of the strain: H2-k. J is TRBJ2-1 and V is TRBV13-3; 12 bases line up with TRBD2. The specimen sequenced was CD4+ T cells sorted from a lymph node. The CDR3 sequence: CASRRTGGGNYAEQFF. CDR3 bases read: TGTGCCAGCAGACGGACTGGGGGGGGAAACTATGCT.